Following are 2 T cell receptor beta chains from one sample sequenced in a study of blood T cells in healthy people across ages. PCR was performed a second time for about 6 to 11 cycles using a sample-barcoded 5' primer and a J-beta primer mix. TCRdb recomputed calls from the 5' RACE reads with MiXCR, one row per CDR3 protein. The sample holds about 640,000 distinct CDR3 sequences, roughly 50% seen once. The sample comprised blood. The receptor source for this set is a man in his 60s in good health.

The chain carries TRBV3-1 and TRBJ2-5, with 9 bases identical to TRBD2. The germline CDR1 and CDR2 sequences are LGHDT and YNNKEL (reference sequence). With V trimmed by 0 bases and J by 4 bases, 9 bases remained unmatched. The CDR3 has 17 residues. In DNA form, the CDR3 reads TGTGCCAGCAGCCAAGATTCGCGGGGGGGCCCCGCAGAGACCCAGTACTTC. Translation: CASSQDSRGGPAETQYF.

V and J are TRBV7-9 and TRBJ1-6; D call uncertain. CDR1 and CDR2 from the germline V gene are SEHNR and FQNEAQ (reference sequence). The V end was cut by 3 bases, the J end by 5 bases, with 11 bases between. The CDR3 sequence is 15 residues long. The CDR3 coding sequence is TGTGCCAGCAGCTTGGCGGGTCAAAATAATTCACCCCTCCACTTT. Translating it yields CASSLAGQNNSPLHF.